This passage covers 6 T cell receptor beta chains from one sample sequenced in a study of CD8+ T cells in alopecia areata. Sequencing relied on a cDNA template that was reverse transcribed from extracted RNA. Some clones are missing from TCRdb's copy, which holds only in-frame ones; the method was immunoSEQ multiplex PCR. The sample has some 200,000 clones, around 43% seen once. Described treatment: oral pan-JAK inhibitor, 5-10 mg twice daily. Sequenced material: CD4+ T cells sorted from blood, taken at approximately week 36, from a patient treated with tofacitinib. Receptors were obtained from a human donor with alopecia areata.

This chain links TRBV29-1 with TRBJ2-1; 11 bases are shared with TRBD1. Germline CDR1 reads SQVTM; CDR2 reads ANQGSEA. This CDR3 spans 13 amino acids. Trimming took 7 bases from V and 5 from J; bases not matched to a gene: 4. The CDR3 DNA follows: TGCAGCGCCGGGACAGGGGGGGACAATGAGCAGTTCTTC. Protein product: CSAGTGGDNEQFF.

This clone appeared a few times. V gene TRBV30 combines with J gene TRBJ1-5; D perhaps matches TRBD1 (5 bases). Trimming cost V 0 bases and J 0 bases, with 9 bases left between them. Germline loops: CDR1 GTSNPN, CDR2 SVGIG (reference sequence). This CDR3 region has 15 residues. The CDR3 here is CAWSVGASSNQPQHF. The DNA of the CDR3 is TGTGCCTGGAGTGTAGGGGCGTCTAGCAATCAGCCCCAGCATTTT.

This clone was seen a handful of times. V gene TRBV6-5 combines with J gene TRBJ2-7; D is possibly TRBD2 (5 bases). Per germline, CDR1 MNHEY and CDR2 SVGAGI. There are 11 residues in the CDR3. With 10 bases removed from V and 8 bases from J, the gap between germline ends came to 15 bases. CDR3 region: CATEERSQQYF. The DNA of the CDR3 is TGTGCCACGGAGGAAAGATCGCAGCAGTACTTC.

The chain couples TRBV20-1 to TRBJ2-5; D call uncertain. This CDR3 has 11 residues. V lost 0 bases, J lost 10 bases, and 9 bases lay in between. Germline values: CDR1 DFQATT, CDR2 SNEGSKA (reference sequence). The CDR3 nucleotides are TGCAGTGCTAGAGATCGGCGAATCCAGTACTTC. It is translated as CSARDRRIQYF.

This clone was counted only a few times. The chain couples TRBV29-1 to TRBJ1-2, with a tentative D call TRBD1 (5 bases). V lost 6 bases to trimming and J lost 4 bases, with 12 bases between them. The V gene's germline CDR1 is SQVTM and CDR2 ANQGSEA. CDR3 length equals 12 residues. This chain's CDR3 is CSVWQGGYGYTF. The CDR3 DNA follows: TGCAGCGTGTGGCAGGGAGGCTATGGCTACACCTTC.

The rearrangement joins TRBV28 to TRBJ2-5; perhaps TRBD1 as D (6 bases). The CDR3 runs 12 residues. Germline loops: CDR1 MDHEN, CDR2 SYDVKM. V lost 6 bases to trimming and J lost 6 bases, with 11 bases between them. CDR3 DNA sequence: TGTGCCAGCAGGATCCAGGGGAAGACCCAGTACTTC. It codes for CASRIQGKTQYF. The entire variable domain, with the rest obtained from reference TRBV28 and TRBJ2-5, is as follows: DVKVTQSSRYLVKRTGEKVFLECVQDMDHENMFWYRQDPGLGLRLIYFSYDVKMKEKGDIPEGYSVSREKKERFSLILESASTNQTSMYLCASRIQGKTQYFGPGTRLLVL.